The 18 T cell receptor beta chains listed next were all sequenced from one sample in a study of T cell responses to AZD1222 COVID-19 vaccine. This table comes from immunoSEQ multiplex PCR, and its TCRdb copy is limited to in-frame clones, with some not included. The sample comprises 170,000 or so clones, about nine tenths of which are singletons, and about 3% rests with the top ten. Sequences were derived from peripheral blood, sampled on day 0 of AZD1222 vaccination. The receptors come from an adult in good health.

The chain combines TRBV13 with TRBJ2-7, with 7 bases lining up with TRBD1. CDR3 length: 14 amino acids. The germline gives CDR1 PRHDT, CDR2 FYEKMQ (reference sequence). Losses at the gene ends were 3 bases for V and 4 bases for J; bases not matched to a gene: 6. The CDR3 loop is CASSFSGTEYEQYF. CDR3 DNA sequence: TGTGCCAGCAGCTTCTCCGGGACAGAGTACGAGCAGTACTTC. Full variable domain (rest looked up from reference TRBV13 and TRBJ2-7): AAGVIQSPRHLIKEKRETATLKCYPIPRHDTVYWYQQGPGQDPQFLISFYEKMQSDKGSIPDRFSAQQFSDYHSELNMSSLELGDSALYFCASSFSGTEYEQYFGPGTRLTVT.

This chain links TRBV19 with TRBJ1-2; D gene unclear. CDR3 length equals 16 residues. Trimming shortened V by 3 bases and J by 1 base, and 15 bases separated the two germline ends. Germline V gives CDR1 LNHDA, CDR2 SQIVND (reference sequence). CDR3 coding DNA: TGTGCCAGTAGTATCCCCTCCGGGCCAGTTAACTATGGCTACACCTTC. Translating it yields CASSIPSGPVNYGYTF.

The chain couples TRBV29-1 to TRBJ1-1; a weak D match, TRBD1 (6 bases). The CDR3 loop spans 13 amino acids. Germline CDR1 is SQVTM and CDR2 is ANQGSEA. Trimming pared 1 base from V and 4 bases from J, leaving 10 bases between. The CDR3 nucleotides are TGCAGCGTTGAAGTCCAAGGGGGCACTGAAGCTTTCTTT. This translates into CSVEVQGGTEAFF.

V gene TRBV5-1 combines with J gene TRBJ1-2, with 10 bases lining up with TRBD1. V shed 4 bases, J shed 7 bases, and the junction held 4 bases outside the gene matches. CDR3 size: 13 residues. CDR1 is SGHRS, CDR2 YFSETQ, per germline. In nucleotides, the CDR3 is TGCGCCAGCAGCAGGGACAGGGGTAGTGGCTACACCTTC. As protein: CASSRDRGSGYTF.

V and J are TRBV5-1 and TRBJ2-1, with D possibly TRBD2 on 6 matching bases. Between the trimmed V and J ends, which lost 0 bases and 9 bases, there was a span of 16 bases. The CDR3 extends over 15 amino acids. Germline values: CDR1 SGHRS, CDR2 YFSETQ. The CDR3 nucleotides read TGCGCCAGCAGCTTGGCGGTAGCGGTAGTCAGTGAGCAGTTCTTC. Its translation: CASSLAVAVVSEQFF.

The V gene is TRBV19, the J gene TRBJ2-7, with 8 bases lining up with TRBD2. V gave up 5 bases and J gave up 4 bases; unmatched junction bases: 13. The CDR3 consists of 16 residues. CDR1 is LNHDA, CDR2 SQIVND, per germline (reference sequence). The CDR3 loop is CASSDSGTSKYYEQYF. Here the CDR3 DNA reads TGTGCCAGTAGTGATTCCGGGACTAGTAAATATTACGAGCAGTACTTC. Looking up the rest from reference TRBV19 and TRBJ2-7 gives the full variable domain: DGGITQSPKYLFRKEGQNVTLSCEQNLNHDAMYWYRQDPGQGLRLIYYSQIVNDFQKGDIAEGYSVSREKKESFPLTVTSAQKNPTAFYLCASSDSGTSKYYEQYFGPGTRLTVT.

CDR3 nucleotides: TGTGCCAGCAGGGACTCTGGGGCCAACGTCCTGACTTTC. Protein product: CASRDSGANVLTF. The rearrangement uses TRBV2 and TRBJ2-6, with D unresolved. With 6 bases removed from V and 0 bases from J, the gap between germline ends came to 3 bases. The V gene's germline CDR1 is SNHLY and CDR2 FYNNEI. The CDR3 runs to 13 residues.

CDR3: CAAGAEVSSYEQYF. The CDR3 coding sequence is TGTGCCGCGGGTGCGGAGGTCAGCTCCTACGAGCAGTACTTC. The V and J genes are TRBV10-3 and TRBJ2-7, with TRBD2 as a possible D gene (5 bases). Germline loops: CDR1 ENHRY, CDR2 SYGVKD. The CDR3 has 14 amino acids. Trimming stripped 11 bases from V and 0 bases from J, with 17 bases between.

The chain couples TRBV5-1 to TRBJ1-6, with 8 bases fitting TRBD1. The CDR3 has 14 amino acids. The V segment lost 7 bases and the J segment 12 bases; nucleotides outside the gene matches: 12. Germline assignment: CDR1 SGHRS and CDR2 YFSETQ. The CDR3 nucleotides are TGCGCCAGCCGGACGTCAGGGGGCGATTTACCCCTCCACTTT. This codes for CASRTSGGDLPLHF.

V gene TRBV9 combines with J gene TRBJ1-5, with no clear D. Germline values: CDR1 SGDLS, CDR2 YYNGEE. CDR3 length equals 15 residues. Trimming left V 0 bases short and J 2 bases short, with 9 bases between. The chain's CDR3 is CASSVDGQRNQPQHF. CDR3 coding DNA: TGTGCCAGCAGCGTAGATGGGCAGCGCAATCAGCCCCAGCATTTT.

The V call is TRBV27, the J call TRBJ2-1; D may be TRBD2 (5 bases). The CDR3 loop spans 15 amino acids. With 2 bases removed from V and 4 bases from J, the gap between germline ends came to 12 bases. Germline CDR1 reads MNHEY; CDR2 reads SMNVEV (reference sequence). CDR3 protein: CASSLIYRGYNEQFF. In nucleotides, the CDR3 is TGTGCCAGCAGTTTAATCTATCGGGGTTACAATGAGCAGTTCTTC.

The chain links TRBV7-9 to TRBJ2-7; D possibly corresponds to TRBD2 (6 bases). The V end lost 5 bases, the J end lost 0 bases, and 8 bases lay between the germline ends. CDR1 and CDR2 from the germline V gene are SEHNR and FQNEAQ (reference sequence). The CDR3 runs to 13 residues. The CDR3 region has the DNA TGTGCCAGCAGCGGGAGGAGCTCCTACGAGCAGTACTTC. This gives the protein CASSGRSSYEQYF. The complete variable domain, with remaining parts taken from reference TRBV7-9 and TRBJ2-7, reads DTGVSQNPRHKITKRGQNVTFRCDPISEHNRLYWYRQTLGQGPEFLTYFQNEAQLEKSRLLSDRFSAERPKGSFSTLEIQRTEQGDSAMYLCASSGRSSYEQYFGPGTRLTVT.

The chain links TRBV9 to TRBJ1-1, with TRBD1 identical over 8 bases. CDR3 length: 13 amino acids. Trimming took 6 bases from V and 8 from J; bases not matched to a gene: 9. Germline loops: CDR1 SGDLS, CDR2 YYNGEE. The DNA of the CDR3 is TGTGCCAGCACCCCCCAGGGGGCCAAGGAAGCTTTCTTT. This encodes CASTPQGAKEAFF.

This clone was seen a few times. J is TRBJ1-4 and V is TRBV5-1; D is ambiguous. The CDR3 loop spans 13 amino acids. Germline lookup yields CDR1 SGHRS and CDR2 YFSETQ. Trimming took off 0 bases at V and 8 bases at J, with 8 bases between the two ends. CDR3 amino acids: CASSLEISEKLFF. In DNA, the CDR3 is TGCGCCAGCAGCTTGGAGATTTCAGAAAAACTGTTTTTT.

There are a few counts of this clone. The chain recombines TRBV14 with TRBJ1-1; the D is unclear. This CDR3 comprises 16 residues. Trimming took off 4 bases at V and 1 base at J, with 16 bases between the two ends. Germline V CDR1 and CDR2: SGHDN, FVKESK. CDR3 DNA sequence: TGTGCCAGCAGCCTTTCCTTGGGAGGAGGGAACACTGAAGCTTTCTTT. It codes for CASSLSLGGGNTEAFF.

The V and J genes are TRBV6-1 and TRBJ1-5; D is undetermined. Germline V gene sequence: CDR1 MNHNS, CDR2 SASEGT. The CDR3 is 16 amino acids. V was cut by 4 bases and J by 0 bases, with 13 bases left in between. The CDR3 DNA follows: TGTGCCAGCAGTGTGCGCCGGGGAAATAGCAATCAGCCCCAGCATTTT. As protein: CASSVRRGNSNQPQHF.

In its sample, this clone was seen once. The CDR3 spells CASSWDPNTGELFF. CDR3 coding DNA: TGCGCCAGCAGCTGGGACCCAAACACCGGGGAGCTGTTTTTT. This chain links TRBV5-1 with TRBJ2-2; either TRBD1 or TRBD2 may supply D (5 bases each). Germline V gives CDR1 SGHRS, CDR2 YFSETQ. The CDR3 is 14 amino acids. Between the trimmed V and J ends, which lost 3 bases and 2 bases, there was a span of 8 bases.

The genes are TRBV7-9 and TRBJ1-3, with unresolved D. The V end was cut by 4 bases, the J end by 4 bases, with 8 bases between. The CDR3 extends over 13 amino acids. The germline CDR1 and CDR2 sequences are SEHNR and FQNEAQ (reference sequence). The DNA for the CDR3 is TGTGCCAGCAGCTGGGTGGGCGGAAACACCATATATTTT. Amino acid sequence: CASSWVGGNTIYF.